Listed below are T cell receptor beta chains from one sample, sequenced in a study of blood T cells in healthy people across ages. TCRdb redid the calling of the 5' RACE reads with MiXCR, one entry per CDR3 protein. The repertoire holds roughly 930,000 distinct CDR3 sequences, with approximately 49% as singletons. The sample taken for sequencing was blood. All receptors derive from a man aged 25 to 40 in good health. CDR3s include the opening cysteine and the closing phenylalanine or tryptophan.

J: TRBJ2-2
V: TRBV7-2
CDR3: CASSLGGLANTGELFF

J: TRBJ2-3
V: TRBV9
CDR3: CASSTGQTNTQYF

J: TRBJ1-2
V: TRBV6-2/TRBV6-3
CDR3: CASSYSGYRDLYGYTF

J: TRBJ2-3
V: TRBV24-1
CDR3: CATSDLRKYTQYF

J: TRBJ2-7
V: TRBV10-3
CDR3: CAISEYIGGLAGEQYF

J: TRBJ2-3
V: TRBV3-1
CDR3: CASSQDPEAGTQYF

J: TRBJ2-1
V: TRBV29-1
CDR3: CSVVAGYNEQFF

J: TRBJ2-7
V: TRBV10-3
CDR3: CAIRDTRQGGHEQYF

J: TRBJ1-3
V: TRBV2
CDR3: CASSVLGFGNTIYF

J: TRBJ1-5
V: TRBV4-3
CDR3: CASSQDLPDREGNQPQHF

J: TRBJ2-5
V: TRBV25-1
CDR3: CASSEYGEIQETQYF

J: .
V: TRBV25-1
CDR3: CASSDLETQFF

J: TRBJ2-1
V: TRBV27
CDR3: CASSLGGSYNEQFF

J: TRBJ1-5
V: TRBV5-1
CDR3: CASSFGNSGNQPQHF

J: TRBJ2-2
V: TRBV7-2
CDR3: CASSLRPGLATTGELFF

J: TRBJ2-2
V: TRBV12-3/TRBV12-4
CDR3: CASSLEGGGNTGELFF

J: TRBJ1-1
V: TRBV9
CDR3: CASSDGTGGGGTEAFF

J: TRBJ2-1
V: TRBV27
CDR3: CASSTARTVTYNEQFF

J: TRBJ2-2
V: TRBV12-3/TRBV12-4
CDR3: CANPSGAPGELFF

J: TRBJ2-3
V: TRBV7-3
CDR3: CASSPTSGYGTQYF

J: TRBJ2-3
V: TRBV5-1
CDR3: CASSSNRIYTDTQYF

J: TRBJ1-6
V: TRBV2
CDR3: CASSGGQGLNSPLHF

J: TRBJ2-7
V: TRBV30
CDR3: CAWSRDAFYEQYF

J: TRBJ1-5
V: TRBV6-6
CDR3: CASSSQGLDQPQHF

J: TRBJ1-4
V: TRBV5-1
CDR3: CASSRDGQPTNEKLFF

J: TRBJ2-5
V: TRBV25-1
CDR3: CASSEYGGSQETQYF